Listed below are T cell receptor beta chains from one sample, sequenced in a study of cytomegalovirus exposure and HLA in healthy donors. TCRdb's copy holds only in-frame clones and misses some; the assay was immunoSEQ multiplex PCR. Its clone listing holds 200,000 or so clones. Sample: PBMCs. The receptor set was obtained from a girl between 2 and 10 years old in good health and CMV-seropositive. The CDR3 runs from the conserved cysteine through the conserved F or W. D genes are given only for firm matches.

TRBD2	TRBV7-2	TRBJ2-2	TGTGCCAGCAGCTTAAGTCGGACTAGCGGACTCACCGGGGAGCTGTTTTTT	CASSLSRTSGLTGELFF
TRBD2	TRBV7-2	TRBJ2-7	TGTGCCAGCAGCTCCCCTCCTAGCGGGGTTCTCTTC	CASSSPPSGVLF
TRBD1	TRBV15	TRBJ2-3	TGTGCCACCAGCACCCCAACTATACAGGGGGCGACCACCCCCACAGATACGCAGTATTTT	CATSTPTIQGATTPTDTQYF
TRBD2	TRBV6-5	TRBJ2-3	TGTGCCAGCAGAGAGGGACTAGCTCCCACAGATACGCAGTATTTT	CASREGLAPTDTQYF
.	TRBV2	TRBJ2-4	TGTGCCGTAAGGGAAGAGGGAGCAAAAAACATTCAGTACTTC	CAVREEGAKNIQYF
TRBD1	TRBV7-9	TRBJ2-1	TGTGCCAGCAGCTTAGGGCGCTCGGACAGGTTCTACCGCAATGAGCAGTTCTTC	CASSLGRSDRFYRNEQFF
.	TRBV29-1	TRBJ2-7	TGCAGCGTTGGTGGGGGGGCGAGGAACGAGCAGTACTTC	CSVGGGARNEQYF
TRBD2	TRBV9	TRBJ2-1	TGTGCCAGCAGCGTATCGTGGCGGGGGGAGAGGGGTGAGCAGTTCTTC	CASSVSWRGERGEQFF
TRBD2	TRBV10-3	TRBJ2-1	TGTGCCATCAGTGAAGGGCTAGCGGGAGGGGGCTATGAGCAGTTCTTC	CAISEGLAGGGYEQFF
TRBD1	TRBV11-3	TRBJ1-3	TGTGCCAGCAGCTTAGCAGGGGGAGACACCATATATTTT	CASSLAGGDTIYF
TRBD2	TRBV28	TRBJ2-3	TGTGCCAGCAGCGCAAGCGGGACCCTGACAGATACGCAGTATTTT	CASSASGTLTDTQYF
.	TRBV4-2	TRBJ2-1	TGTGCCAGCAGCCAAGACTCCTCCTCCTACAATGAGCAGTTCTTC	CASSQDSSSYNEQFF
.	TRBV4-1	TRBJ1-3	TGCGCCAGCAGCCAAGAAGGTGGGGCCCGCTCTGGAAACACCATATATTTT	CASSQEGGARSGNTIYF
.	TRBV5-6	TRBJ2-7	TGTGCCAGCAGCTGGGGTCACAGGTACGAGCAGTACTTC	CASSWGHRYEQYF
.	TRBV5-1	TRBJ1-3	TGCGCCAGCAGCTTGGAAGTAGGGAGCTCTGGAAACACCATATATTTT	CASSLEVGSSGNTIYF
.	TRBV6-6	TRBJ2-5	TGTGCCAGCAGTTACTCGAACAGCCAGGGCGGGACCCAGTACTTC	CASSYSNSQGGTQYF
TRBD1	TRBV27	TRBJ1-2	TGTGCCAGCAGTGTATACCGGGACAGTGGCTATGGCTACACCTTC	CASSVYRDSGYGYTF
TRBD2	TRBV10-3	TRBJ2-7	TGTGCCATCGGTACCTTCGGGGGGGACTTTGGTTACGAGCAGTACTTC	CAIGTFGGDFGYEQYF
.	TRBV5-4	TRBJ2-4	TGTGCCAGCAGCTTCAGGGGAGAGAACATTCAGTACTTC	CASSFRGENIQYF
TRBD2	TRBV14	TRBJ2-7	TGTGCCAGCAGCCAAGATGATAGGACTAGCGGTTCCTACGAGCAGTACTTC	CASSQDDRTSGSYEQYF
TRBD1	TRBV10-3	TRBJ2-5	TGTGCCATCAGTGAGTCACAGGGGCAAGAGACCCAGTACTTC	CAISESQGQETQYF
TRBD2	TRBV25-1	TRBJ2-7	TGTGCCAGCAGACTAGCGGGAGGTTACGAGCAGTACTTC	CASRLAGGYEQYF
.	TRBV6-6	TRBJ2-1	TGTGCCAGCAGGAATGACTTGTTTGATGAGCAGTTCTTC	CASRNDLFDEQFF
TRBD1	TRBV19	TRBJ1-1	TGTGCCAGTAGTATAGGTGAGGGGGCCACTGAAGCTTTCTTT	CASSIGEGATEAFF
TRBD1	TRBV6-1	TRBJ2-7	TGTGCCAGCAGTGAACGGACAGGGGAACCCTACGAGCAGTACTTC	CASSERTGEPYEQYF
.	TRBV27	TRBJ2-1	TGTGCCAGCAGTTTAACAGGAATATACAATGAGCAGTTCTTC	CASSLTGIYNEQFF
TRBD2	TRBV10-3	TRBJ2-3	TGTGCCATCAGTGAAAGAACTAGCGGGGCCACAGATACGCAGTATTTT	CAISERTSGATDTQYF
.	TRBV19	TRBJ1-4	TGTGCCACCCGAGGACTGAATAATGAAAAACTGTTTTTT	CATRGLNNEKLFF
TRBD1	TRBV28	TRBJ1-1	TGTGCCAGCAGTTTGGACAGGGATGTCGGTACTGAAGCTTTCTTT	CASSLDRDVGTEAFF